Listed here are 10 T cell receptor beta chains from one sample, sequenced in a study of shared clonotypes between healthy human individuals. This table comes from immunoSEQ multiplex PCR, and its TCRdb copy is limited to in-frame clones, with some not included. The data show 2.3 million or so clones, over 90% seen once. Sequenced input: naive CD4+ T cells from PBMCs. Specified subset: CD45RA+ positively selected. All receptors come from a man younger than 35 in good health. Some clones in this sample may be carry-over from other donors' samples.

CDR3 bases: TGTGCTAGTGGTTTGTACCGGACGCTTGGGGGGGACAATCAGCCCCAGCATTTT. Protein sequence: CASGLYRTLGGDNQPQHF. J is TRBJ1-5 and V is TRBV12-5; a possible D gene is TRBD1 (5 bases). From germline, CDR1 is LGHNT and CDR2 FRNRAP. Trimming cost V 2 bases and J 3 bases, with 20 bases left between them. The CDR3 is 18 amino acids.

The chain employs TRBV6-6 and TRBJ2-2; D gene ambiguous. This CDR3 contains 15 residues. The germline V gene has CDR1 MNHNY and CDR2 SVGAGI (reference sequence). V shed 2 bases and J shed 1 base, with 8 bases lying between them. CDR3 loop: CASSYQVLNTGELFF. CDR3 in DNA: TGTGCCAGCAGTTACCAGGTCTTGAACACCGGGGAGCTGTTTTTT.

CDR3 loop: CASSLFGGFGSYGYTF. The CDR3, as DNA: TGTGCCAGCAGTTTATTCGGGGGTTTTGGGAGCTATGGCTACACCTTC. The V call is TRBV28, the J call TRBJ1-2; possibly TRBD1 for D (5 bases). Germline V gene data show CDR1 as MDHEN and CDR2 as SYDVKM. The CDR3 contains 16 residues. The germline V and J ends were trimmed by 1 base and 4 bases, with 16 bases remaining between them.

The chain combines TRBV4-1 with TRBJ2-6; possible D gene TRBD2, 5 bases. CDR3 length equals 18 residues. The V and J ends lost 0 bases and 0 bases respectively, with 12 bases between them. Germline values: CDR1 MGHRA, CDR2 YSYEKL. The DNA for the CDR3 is TGCGCCAGCAGCCAAGAACCGCGGGTCCTCTCTGGGGCCAACGTCCTGACTTTC. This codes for CASSQEPRVLSGANVLTF.

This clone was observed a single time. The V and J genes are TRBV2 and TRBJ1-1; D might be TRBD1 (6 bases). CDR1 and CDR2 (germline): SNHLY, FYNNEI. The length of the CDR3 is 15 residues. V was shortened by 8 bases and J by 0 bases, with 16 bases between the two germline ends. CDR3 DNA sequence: TGTGCCAGCCTTAAGGGGACACCCTTGAACACTGAAGCTTTCTTT. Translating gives CASLKGTPLNTEAFF.

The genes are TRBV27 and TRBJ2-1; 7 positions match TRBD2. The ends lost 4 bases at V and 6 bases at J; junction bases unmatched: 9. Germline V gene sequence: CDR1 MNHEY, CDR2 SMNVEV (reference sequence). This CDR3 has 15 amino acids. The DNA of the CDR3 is TGTGCCAGCAGTTCCATCGGAGGGACTATCAATGAGCAGTTCTTC. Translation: CASSSIGGTINEQFF.

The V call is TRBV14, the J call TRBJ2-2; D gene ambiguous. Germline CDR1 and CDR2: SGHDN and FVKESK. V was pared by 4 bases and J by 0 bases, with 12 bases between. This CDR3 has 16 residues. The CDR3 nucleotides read TGTGCCAGCAGCCGGTATTACAATACGAACACCGGGGAGCTGTTTTTT. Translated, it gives CASSRYYNTNTGELFF.

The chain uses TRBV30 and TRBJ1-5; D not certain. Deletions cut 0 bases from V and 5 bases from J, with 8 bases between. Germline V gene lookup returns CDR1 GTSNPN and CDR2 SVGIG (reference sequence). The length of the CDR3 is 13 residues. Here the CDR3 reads CAWSVRRYQPQHF. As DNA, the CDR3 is TGTGCCTGGAGTGTACGGCGTTATCAGCCCCAGCATTTT.

CDR3 coding DNA: TGCGCCAGCAGCCCGGAGGGGTCATCCAGTGGCTACACCTTC. This sequence encodes CASSPEGSSSGYTF. V gene TRBV5-1 combines with J gene TRBJ1-2, with a possible D match to TRBD1 (5 bases). There are 14 residues in the CDR3. CDR1 and CDR2 (germline): SGHRS, YFSETQ. V lost 4 bases to trimming and J lost 7 bases, with 17 bases between them.

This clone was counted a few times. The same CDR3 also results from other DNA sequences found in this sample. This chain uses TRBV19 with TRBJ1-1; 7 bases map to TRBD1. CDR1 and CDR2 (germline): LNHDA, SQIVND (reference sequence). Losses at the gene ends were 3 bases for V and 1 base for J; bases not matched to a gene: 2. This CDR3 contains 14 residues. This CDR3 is CASSMNRGNTEAFF. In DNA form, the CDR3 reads TGTGCCAGTAGTATGAACAGGGGGAACACTGAAGCTTTCTTT.